This T cell receptor (beta chain) was recorded in a study of blood T cell repertoires in COVID-19. About the research overall: T cells, B-cell-depleted T cells, or PBMCs provided the cDNA or gDNA that served as material.

Measured with immunoSEQ multiplex PCR; TCRdb has only the in-frame clones, and not every one. The sample comprises about 120,000 clones, roughly 87% of which are singletons, and approximately 6.6% rests with the top ten. Germline trimming cut 10 bases from V and 2 bases from J; bases unmatched to any gene: 3. Germline values: CDR1 LNHDA, CDR2 SQIVND (reference sequence). The CDR3 sequence is 13 residues long. V usage is TRBV19 and J usage is TRBJ2-5, with 11 bases lining up with TRBD2. Sequencing used peripheral blood. This receptor was identified in a man at least 80 years old with active or convalescent COVID-19. CDR3 in DNA: TGTGCCACCGCTAGCGGGGGGCAAGAGACCCAGTACTTC. Translated, it gives CATASGGQETQYF.